This T cell receptor beta chain was recorded in a study of human T cells and chemical hapten exposure. In TCRdb, the RACE reads were re-called with MiXCR into one record per CDR3 protein. The data contain fewer than 500,000 distinct CDR3 sequences, roughly 4.8% of them seen just once; the ten biggest clones take up around 2.3%. This clonotype was observed many times. Its antigen remains unknown. V lost 4 bases to trimming and J lost 10 bases, with 14 bases between them. This CDR3 is 13 amino acids long. Germline V gene data show CDR1 as MNHEY and CDR2 as SVGEGT. Study-wide points: Because all patients had alopecia, their immune responses might differ from healthy ones.

Regarding time point: patch test 1, 2 weeks after DPC sensitization. Treatment given: therapeutic diphenylcyclopropenone sensitization with weekly scalp DPC. This receptor was identified in a woman in her 50s with alopecia areata. Some clones in this sample may be carry-over from other donors' samples. Sequences were derived from whole blood, sampled in connection with sensitization to the hapten diphenylcyclopropenone (DPC). This chain joins TRBV6-2 or TRBV6-3 and TRBJ2-1; D may be TRBD2 (6 bases). The CDR3 reads CASSSSTSGEQFF. CDR3 nucleotide sequence: TGTGCCAGCAGTTCCTCGACTAGTGGGGAGCAGTTCTTC.